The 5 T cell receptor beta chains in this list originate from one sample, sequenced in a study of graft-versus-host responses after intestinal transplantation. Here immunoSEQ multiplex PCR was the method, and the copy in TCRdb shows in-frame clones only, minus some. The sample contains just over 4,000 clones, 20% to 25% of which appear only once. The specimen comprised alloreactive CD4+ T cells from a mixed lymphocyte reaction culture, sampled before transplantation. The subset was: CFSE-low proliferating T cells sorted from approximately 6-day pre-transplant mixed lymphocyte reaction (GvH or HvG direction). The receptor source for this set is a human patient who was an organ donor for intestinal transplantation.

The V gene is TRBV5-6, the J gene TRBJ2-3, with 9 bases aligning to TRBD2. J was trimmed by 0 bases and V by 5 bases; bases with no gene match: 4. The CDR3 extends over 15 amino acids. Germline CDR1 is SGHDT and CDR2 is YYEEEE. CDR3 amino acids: CASSRLAVSTDTQYF. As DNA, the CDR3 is TGTGCCAGCAGTAGACTAGCGGTAAGCACAGATACGCAGTATTTT.

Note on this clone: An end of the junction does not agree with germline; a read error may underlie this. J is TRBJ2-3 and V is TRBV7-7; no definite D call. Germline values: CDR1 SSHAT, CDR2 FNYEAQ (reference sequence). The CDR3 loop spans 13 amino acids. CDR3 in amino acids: CASSFIITDTQYF. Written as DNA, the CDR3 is TGTGCTAGCAGCTTTATTATCACAGATACGCAGTATTTT. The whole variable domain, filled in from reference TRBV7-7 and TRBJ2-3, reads GAGVSQSPRYKVTKRGQDVTLRCDPISSHATLYWYQQALGQGPEFLTYFNYEAQPDKSGLPSDRFSAERPEGSISTLTIQRTEQRDSAMYRCASSFIITDTQYFGPGTRLTVL.

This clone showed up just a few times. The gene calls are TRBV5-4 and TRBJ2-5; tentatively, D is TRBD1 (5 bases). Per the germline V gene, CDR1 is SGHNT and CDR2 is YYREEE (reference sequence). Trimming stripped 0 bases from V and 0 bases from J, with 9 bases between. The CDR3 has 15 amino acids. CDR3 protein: CASSLGGGNQETQYF. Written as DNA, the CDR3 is TGTGCCAGCAGCTTGGGGGGCGGAAACCAAGAGACCCAGTACTTC. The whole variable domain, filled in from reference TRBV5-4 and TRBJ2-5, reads ETGVTQSPTHLIKTRGQQVTLRCSSQSGHNTVSWYQQALGQGPQFIFQYYREEENGRGNFPPRFSGLQFPNYSSELNVNALELDDSALYLCASSLGGGNQETQYFGPGTRLLVL.

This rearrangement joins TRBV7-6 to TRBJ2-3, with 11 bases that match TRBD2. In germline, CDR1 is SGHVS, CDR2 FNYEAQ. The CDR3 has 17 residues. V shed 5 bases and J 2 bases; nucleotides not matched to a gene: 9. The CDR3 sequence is CASSPIGTSGYTDTQYF. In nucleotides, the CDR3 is TGTGCCAGCAGCCCCATTGGGACTAGCGGATACACAGATACGCAGTATTTT. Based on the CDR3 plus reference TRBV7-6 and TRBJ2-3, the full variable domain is GAGVSQSPRYKVTKRGQDVALRCDPISGHVSLYWYRQALGQGPEFLTYFNYEAQQDKSGLPNDRFSAERPEGSISTLTIQRTEQRDSAMYRCASSPIGTSGYTDTQYFGPGTRLTVL.

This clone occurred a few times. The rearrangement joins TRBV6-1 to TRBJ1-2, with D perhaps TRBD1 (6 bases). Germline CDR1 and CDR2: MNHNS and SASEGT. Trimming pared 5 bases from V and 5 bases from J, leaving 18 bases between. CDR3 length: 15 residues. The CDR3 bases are TGTGCCAGCAGTTCGGGACAAGGTAGTGGATATGGCTACACCTTC. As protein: CASSSGQGSGYGYTF.